The table lists the clone carrying this T cell receptor beta chain with many counts. This sample is part of a study of regulatory T cells in long-lasting Graves disease. Arm-PCR of CDR3 regions and iRepertoire HTBI primers were the basis on which TCR beta libraries were built. In the original analysis: The study identified more than 55 TRBV and approximately 13 TRBJ segments across samples. TCRdb analysed the multiplex PCR reads with MiXCR anew, one entry per CDR3 protein. TCRdb, not the original authors, processed these V and J calls. The sample has around 430,000 distinct CDR3 sequences; approximately 22% are singletons. The time point is: persistent/refractory GD, antithyroid drugs over 5 years with positive TRAb. TCR sequences were obtained from RNA taken from PBMCs. The material sequenced was peripheral blood mononuclear cells (PBMCs), taken when the disease was refractory, from a patient treated with antithyroid drugs. This receptor was obtained from a female donor with Graves disease.

CDR3 nucleotide sequence: TGCAGTGCCCCCGGACAGGACTTCTATGGCTACACCTTC. It is translated as CSAPGQDFYGYTF. V gene TRBV20-1 combines with J gene TRBJ1-2; 7 bases fit TRBD1. The CDR3 runs 13 residues. Germline trimming cut 6 bases from V and 4 bases from J; bases unmatched to any gene: 8. The germline V gene encodes CDR1 DFQATT and CDR2 SNEGSKA (reference sequence).